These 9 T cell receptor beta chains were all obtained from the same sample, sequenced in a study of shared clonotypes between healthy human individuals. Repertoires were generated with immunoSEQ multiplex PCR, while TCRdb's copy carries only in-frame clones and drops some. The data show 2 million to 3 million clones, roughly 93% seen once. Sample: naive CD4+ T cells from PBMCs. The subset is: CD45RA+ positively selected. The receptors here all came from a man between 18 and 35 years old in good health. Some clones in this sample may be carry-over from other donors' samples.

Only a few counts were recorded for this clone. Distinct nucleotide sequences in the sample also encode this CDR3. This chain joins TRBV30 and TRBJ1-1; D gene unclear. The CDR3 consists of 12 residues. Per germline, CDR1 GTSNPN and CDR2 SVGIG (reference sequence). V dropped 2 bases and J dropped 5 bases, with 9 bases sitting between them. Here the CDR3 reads CAWSTGGTEAFF. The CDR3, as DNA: TGTGCCTGGAGTACGGGTGGGACTGAAGCTTTCTTT.

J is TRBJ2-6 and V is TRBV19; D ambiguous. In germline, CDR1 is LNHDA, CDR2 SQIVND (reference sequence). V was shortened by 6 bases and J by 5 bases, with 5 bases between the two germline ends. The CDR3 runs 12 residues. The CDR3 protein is CASSEWANVLTF. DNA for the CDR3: TGTGCCAGTAGCGAGTGGGCCAACGTCCTGACTTTC.

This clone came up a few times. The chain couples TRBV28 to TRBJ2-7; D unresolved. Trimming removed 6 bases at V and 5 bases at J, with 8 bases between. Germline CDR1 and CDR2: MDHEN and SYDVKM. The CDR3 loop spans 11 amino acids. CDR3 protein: CASSHAHEQYF. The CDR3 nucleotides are TGTGCCAGCAGCCACGCCCACGAGCAGTACTTC.

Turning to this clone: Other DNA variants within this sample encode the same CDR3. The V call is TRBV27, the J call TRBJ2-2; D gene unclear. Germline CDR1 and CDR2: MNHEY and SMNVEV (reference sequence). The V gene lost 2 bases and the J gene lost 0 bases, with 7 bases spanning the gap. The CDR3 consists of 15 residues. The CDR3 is CASSLGRANTGELFF. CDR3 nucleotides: TGTGCCAGCAGTTTAGGCAGAGCGAACACCGGGGAGCTGTTTTTT.

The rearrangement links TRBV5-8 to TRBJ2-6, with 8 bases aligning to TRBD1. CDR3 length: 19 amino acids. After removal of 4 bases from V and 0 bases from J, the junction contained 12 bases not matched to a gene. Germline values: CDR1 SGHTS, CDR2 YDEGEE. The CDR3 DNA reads TGTGCCAGCAGCGCTCGACAGGGGCTAAATCTCTCTGGGGCCAACGTCCTGACTTTC. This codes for CASSARQGLNLSGANVLTF.

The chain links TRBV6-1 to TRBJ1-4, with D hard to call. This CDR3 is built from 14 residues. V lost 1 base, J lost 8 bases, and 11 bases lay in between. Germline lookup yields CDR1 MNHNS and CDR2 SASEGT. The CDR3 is CASSEEAVEEKLFF. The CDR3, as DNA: TGTGCCAGCAGTGAAGAGGCAGTTGAGGAAAAACTGTTTTTT.

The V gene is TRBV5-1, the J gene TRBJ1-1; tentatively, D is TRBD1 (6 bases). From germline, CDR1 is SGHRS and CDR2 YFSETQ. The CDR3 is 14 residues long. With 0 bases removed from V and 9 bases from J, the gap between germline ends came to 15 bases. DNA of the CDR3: TGCGCCAGCAGCTTGGAGGGGGGTCCCTCAAAAGCTTTCTTT. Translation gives CASSLEGGPSKAFF.

The DNA of the CDR3 is TGCGCCAGCCAGGGGGCGCTCGGATCCTACGAGCAGTACTTC. Protein: CASQGALGSYEQYF. The chain recombines TRBV5-1 with TRBJ2-7; TRBD1 matches 8 bases. Germline V lookup: CDR1 SGHRS, CDR2 YFSETQ. J was trimmed by 1 base and V by 7 bases; bases with no gene match: 7. There are 14 residues in the CDR3.

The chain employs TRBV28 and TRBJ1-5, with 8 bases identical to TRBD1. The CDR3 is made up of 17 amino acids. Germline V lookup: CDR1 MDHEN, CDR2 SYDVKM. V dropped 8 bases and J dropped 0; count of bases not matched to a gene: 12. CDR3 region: CASLGTGAQYSNQPQHF. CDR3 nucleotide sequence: TGTGCCAGCCTTGGGACAGGCGCCCAATATAGCAATCAGCCCCAGCATTTT.